This is a list of T cell receptor beta chains from one sample in a study of cytomegalovirus exposure and HLA in healthy donors. Libraries were prepared by immunoSEQ multiplex PCR; TCRdb keeps only in-frame clonotypes and omits some of them. This repertoire shows roughly 180,000 clones, around nine tenths found once; its top ten account for approximately 7%. Source material: PBMCs. The receptors originated from a man aged 25-45 years in good health and CMV-seropositive. Both conserved end residues are part of each CDR3. A D gene is named only where the DNA matches it firmly. Clone size is shown for a subset of rows, as once, few, many or a class of expanded clone.

d_gene | len | abundance | j_gene | v_gene | CDR3aa | CDR3nt
NA | 13 | NA | TRBJ1-1 | TRBV18 | CASSIDRNTEAFF | TGTGCCAGCTCAATAGACAGGAACACTGAAGCTTTCTTT
NA | 12 | NA | TRBJ2-1 | TRBV27 | CASSSGVGEQFF | TGTGCCAGCAGCTCGGGGGTTGGCGAGCAGTTCTTC
NA | 15 | NA | TRBJ2-3 | TRBV5-8 | CASSLGTVNTDTQYF | TGTGCCAGCAGCTTGGGGACAGTCAACACAGATACGCAGTATTTT
TRBD2 | 15 | NA | TRBJ2-6 | TRBV28 | CASSRGSSGANVLTF | TGTGCCAGCAGCCGCGGGAGCTCTGGGGCCAACGTCCTGACTTTC
NA | 13 | once | TRBJ2-2 | TRBV5-1 | CASSSDIAGELFF | TGCGCCAGCAGCTCAGACATAGCCGGGGAGCTGTTTTTT
NA | 13 | few | TRBJ2-1 | TRBV7-9 | CASSPQGFWEQFF | TGTGCCAGCAGCCCACAGGGATTCTGGGAGCAGTTCTTC
NA | 14 | NA | TRBJ2-5 | TRBV6-6 | CASIGTTYQETQYF | TGTGCCAGCATTGGGACAACGTACCAAGAGACCCAGTACTTC
TRBD1 | 15 | NA | TRBJ1-4 | TRBV25-1 | CASSEPGGVNEKLFF | TGTGCCAGCAGTGAACCAGGGGGCGTCAATGAAAAACTGTTTTTT
NA | 14 | NA | TRBJ2-7 | TRBV14 | CASSHDSSSYEQYF | TGTGCCAGCAGCCACGACAGTAGCTCCTACGAGCAGTACTTC
TRBD2 | 15 | NA | TRBJ2-1 | TRBV5-4 | CASSRWVAGGNEQFF | TGTGCCAGCAGCCGGTGGGTAGCGGGAGGCAATGAGCAGTTCTTC
NA | 17 | NA | TRBJ2-1 | TRBV27 | CASSSSPTLTLVGRQFF | TGTGCCAGCAGTTCGTCCCCGACCCTGACTCTAGTCGGTCGGCAGTTCTTC